This TCR beta chain was captured in a study of shared clonotypes between healthy human individuals. Over several immunoSEQ plates, each subset's genomic DNA was distributed in even portions. Clones were sequenced by immunoSEQ multiplex PCR, and TCRdb holds only the in-frame ones, with some missing. This table has fewer than 600,000 clones, around 74% appearing once. Trimming removed 5 bases from V and 3 bases from J; junction bases left unmatched: 6. The CDR3 is made up of 14 amino acids. Per germline, CDR1 SGHAT and CDR2 FQNNGV. The chain recombines TRBV11-2 with TRBJ2-5; 7 nucleotides agree with TRBD2. Sequencing used PBMCs. This clonotype originated in a woman aged 40-49 years in good health. Some clones in this sample may be carry-over from other donors' samples. The CDR3 loop reads CASSPGGGEETQYF. CDR3 bases: TGTGCCAGCAGCCCCGGGGGAGGGGAAGAGACCCAGTACTTC.